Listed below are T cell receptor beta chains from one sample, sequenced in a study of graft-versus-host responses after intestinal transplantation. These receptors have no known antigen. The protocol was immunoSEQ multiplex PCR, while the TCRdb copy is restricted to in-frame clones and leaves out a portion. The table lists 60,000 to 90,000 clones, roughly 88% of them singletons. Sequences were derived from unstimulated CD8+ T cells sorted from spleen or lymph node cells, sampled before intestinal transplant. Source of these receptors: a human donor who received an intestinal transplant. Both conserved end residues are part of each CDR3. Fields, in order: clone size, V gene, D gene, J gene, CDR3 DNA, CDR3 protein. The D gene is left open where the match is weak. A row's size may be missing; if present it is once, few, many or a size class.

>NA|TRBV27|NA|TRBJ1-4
TGTGCCAGCAGTTCAGTCTCTCATAATGAAAAACTGTTTTTT
CASSSVSHNEKLFF
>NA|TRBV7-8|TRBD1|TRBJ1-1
TGTGCCAGCAGCCCGACAGGGGCGGATGAAGCTTTCTTT
CASSPTGADEAFF
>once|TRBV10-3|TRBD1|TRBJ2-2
TGTGCCATCAGATACGGACAGGGGGGCACCGGGGAGCTGTTTTTT
CAIRYGQGGTGELFF
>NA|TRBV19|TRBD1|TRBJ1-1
TGTGCCAGTAGGGGCCGGGACAGGGGTAACACTGAAGCTTTCTTT
CASRGRDRGNTEAFF
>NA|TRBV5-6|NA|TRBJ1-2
TGTGCCAGCAATCGACAGCTCCAATTTAACTATGGCTACACCTTC
CASNRQLQFNYGYTF
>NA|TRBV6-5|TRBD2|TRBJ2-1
TGTGCCAGCAGTTACTCGGCGGGGGACTACAATGAGCAGTTCTTC
CASSYSAGDYNEQFF
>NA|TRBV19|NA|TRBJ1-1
TGTGCCAGTAGTACCGGACAAATGAACACTGAAGCTTTCTTT
CASSTGQMNTEAFF
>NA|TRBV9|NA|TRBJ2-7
TGTGCCAGCAGCCCAAGTGACTTCTCCTCCTACGAGCAGTACTTC
CASSPSDFSSYEQYF
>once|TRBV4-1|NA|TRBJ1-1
TGCGCCAGCAGCCAAGACGGGGGGAACACTGAAGCTTTCTTT
CASSQDGGNTEAFF
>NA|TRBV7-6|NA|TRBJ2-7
TGTGCCAGCAGCTTAGAGGGGACTTGGGGCTTCTACGAGCAGTACTTC
CASSLEGTWGFYEQYF
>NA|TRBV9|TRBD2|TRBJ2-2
TGTGCCAGCAGCGCGAATAGCGGGGGGGCGAGTAGGACCGGGGAGCTGTTTTTT
CASSANSGGASRTGELFF
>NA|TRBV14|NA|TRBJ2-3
TGTGCCAGCCTCGGAGGGGATACGCAGTATTTT
CASLGGDTQYF
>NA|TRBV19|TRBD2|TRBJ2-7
TGTGCCATCGAAACGGGACTAGCGGGACTTAGCTCCTACGAGCAGTACTTC
CAIETGLAGLSSYEQYF
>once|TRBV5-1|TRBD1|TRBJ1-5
TGCGCCAGCAGCCCAAACGAGGGGGCGCATCAGCCCCAGCATTTT
CASSPNEGAHQPQHF
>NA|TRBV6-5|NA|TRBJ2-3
TGTGCCAGCAGTCCCGTCCGCGCGGATACGCAGTATTTT
CASSPVRADTQYF
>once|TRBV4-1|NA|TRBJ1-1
TGCGCCAGCAGCCAACCCCCCCCCATGAACACTGAAGCTTTCTTT
CASSQPPPMNTEAFF
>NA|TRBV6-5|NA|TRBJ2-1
TGTGCCAGCAGCCCCGGACAGTCTGGTAATGAGCAGTTCTTC
CASSPGQSGNEQFF
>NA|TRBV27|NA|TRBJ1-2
TGTGCCAGCAGTTTAGGGAGCCTTGGCTATGGCTACACCTTC
CASSLGSLGYGYTF
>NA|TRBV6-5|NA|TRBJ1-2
TGTGCCAGCAGACTCACAGGGTTTGATGGCTACACCTTC
CASRLTGFDGYTF
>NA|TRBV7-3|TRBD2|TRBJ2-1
TGTGCCAGCAGCTTAGGGTTCGGGCTAGCGGAGGACAATGAGCAGTTCTTC
CASSLGFGLAEDNEQFF
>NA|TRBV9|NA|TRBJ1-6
TGTGCCAGCAGCTCACACTACGGGGTTTATAATTCACCCCTCCACTTT
CASSSHYGVYNSPLHF
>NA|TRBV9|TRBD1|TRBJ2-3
TGTGCCAGCAGCTCTGGGACAGGGGCAGATACGCAGTATTTT
CASSSGTGADTQYF
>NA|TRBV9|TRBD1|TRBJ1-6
TGTGCCAGCAGCGCCGCTGGACAGGGAAATTCACCCCTCCACTTT
CASSAAGQGNSPLHF
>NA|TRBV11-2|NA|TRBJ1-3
TGTGCCAGCAGCTTAGCCGCAGGTTTCTTCGGAAACACCATATATTTT
CASSLAAGFFGNTIYF
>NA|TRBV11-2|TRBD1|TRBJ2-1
TGTGCCAGCAGCTTAGTAGACAGGGGGACCTCCTCCTACAATGAGCAGTTCTTC
CASSLVDRGTSSYNEQFF
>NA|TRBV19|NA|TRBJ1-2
TGTGCCAGTAGTCCAGGGGATGGCTACACCTTC
CASSPGDGYTF
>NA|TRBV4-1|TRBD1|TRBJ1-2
TGCGCCAGCAGCCAAGAGCCTTCCGGGACAGATAACTATGGCTACACCTTC
CASSQEPSGTDNYGYTF
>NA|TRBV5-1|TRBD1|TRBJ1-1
TGCGCCAGCAGCACAGGGACAGAGATGAACACTGAAGCTTTCTTT
CASSTGTEMNTEAFF
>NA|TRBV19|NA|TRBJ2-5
TGTGCCAGTAGTATAATCGGAAGGGGACAAGAGACCCAGTACTTC
CASSIIGRGQETQYF
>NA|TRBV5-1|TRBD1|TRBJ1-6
TGCGCCAGCAGCGGCACAGGGGGTTATAATTCACCCCTCCACTTT
CASSGTGGYNSPLHF
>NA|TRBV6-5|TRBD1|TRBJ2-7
TGTGCCAGCAGTTCACCGGACAGGATGTACGAGCAGTACTTC
CASSSPDRMYEQYF
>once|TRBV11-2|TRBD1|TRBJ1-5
TGTGCCAGCAGCTCGGGACAGGGTAATCAGCCCCAGCATTTT
CASSSGQGNQPQHF
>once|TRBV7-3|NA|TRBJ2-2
TGTGCCAGCAGCTTATCAGGGCCCGGGGAGCTGTTTTTT
CASSLSGPGELFF
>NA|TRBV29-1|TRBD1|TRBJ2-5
TGCAGCGTTGAAGTCCGGGACAGTCGGAAAGAGACCCAGTACTTC
CSVEVRDSRKETQYF
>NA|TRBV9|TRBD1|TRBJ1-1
TGTGCCAGCAGCGTCGGGACAGGGGTGAACACTGAAGCTTTCTTT
CASSVGTGVNTEAFF
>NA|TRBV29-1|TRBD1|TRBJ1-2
TGCAGCGTTGAAGCCCCCGACAGGGAAGCTAACTATGGCTACACCTTC
CSVEAPDREANYGYTF
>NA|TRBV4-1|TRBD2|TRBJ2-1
TGCGCCAGCAGTGGTCTAGCGGGGGGACATGAGCAGTTCTTC
CASSGLAGGHEQFF
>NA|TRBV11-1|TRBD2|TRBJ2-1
TGTGCCAGCAGCTTGGGCGGGAGCACTGAGCAGTTCTTC
CASSLGGSTEQFF
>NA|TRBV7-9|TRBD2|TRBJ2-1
TGTGCCAGCAGCCCGCCGCTAGCGGGGGTATCCTACAATGAGCAGTTCTTC
CASSPPLAGVSYNEQFF
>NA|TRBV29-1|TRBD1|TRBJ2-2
TGCAGCGTTCCTTTCGGGACAGGGGCGACCGGGGAGCTGTTTTTT
CSVPFGTGATGELFF
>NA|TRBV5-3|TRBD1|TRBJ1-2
TGTGCCAGAAGCTTAAGGACAGGGGGTATCTACTATGGCTACACCTTC
CARSLRTGGIYYGYTF
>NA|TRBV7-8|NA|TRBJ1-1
TGTGCCAGCAGCTCGGACAGTGAGAACACTGAAGCTTTCTTT
CASSSDSENTEAFF
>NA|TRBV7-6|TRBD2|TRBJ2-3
TGTGCCAGCAGGCTGACTAGCGGGGGCGCAGATACGCAGTATTTT
CASRLTSGGADTQYF
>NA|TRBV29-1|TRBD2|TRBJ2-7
TGCAGCGTTGAAGATGACGGGGGGGCCTACGAGCAGTACTTC
CSVEDDGGAYEQYF
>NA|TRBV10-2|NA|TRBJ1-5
TGCGCCAGCAGGGCTGCTAGCAATCAGCCCCAGCATTTT
CASRAASNQPQHF
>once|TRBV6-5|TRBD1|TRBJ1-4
TGTGCCAGCAGTTACTCAGGGGGCGCGGGTGAAAAACTGTTTTTT
CASSYSGGAGEKLFF
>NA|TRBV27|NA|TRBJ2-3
TGTGCCAGCAGTTTTGGGACGGGGGTCACAGATACGCAGTATTTT
CASSFGTGVTDTQYF
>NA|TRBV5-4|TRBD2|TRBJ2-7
TGTGCCAGCACCCGCCGGGGGGGGTCCTACGGGGAGTCCTACGAGCAGTACTTC
CASTRRGGSYGESYEQYF
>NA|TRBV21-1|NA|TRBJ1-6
TGTGCCAGCAGCCCCAGCAGTCAGGGAAGGCTTTCACCCCTCCACTTT
CASSPSSQGRLSPLHF
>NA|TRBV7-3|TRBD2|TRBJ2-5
TGTGCCAGCAGCTTGGGCGGGGGACCCCAAGAGACCCAGTACTTC
CASSLGGGPQETQYF
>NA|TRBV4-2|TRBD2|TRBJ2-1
TGTGCCAGCAGCCAAGATAGCGGGGATCACAATGAGCAGTTCTTC
CASSQDSGDHNEQFF
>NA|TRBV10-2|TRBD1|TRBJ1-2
TGCGCCAGCAGTGACAGGGGGTATGGCTACACCTTC
CASSDRGYGYTF
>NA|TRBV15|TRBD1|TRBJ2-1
TGTGCCACCAGCAGTGAAGCCGGGACAGGGCGGGAAAGTGAGCAGTTCTTC
CATSSEAGTGRESEQFF